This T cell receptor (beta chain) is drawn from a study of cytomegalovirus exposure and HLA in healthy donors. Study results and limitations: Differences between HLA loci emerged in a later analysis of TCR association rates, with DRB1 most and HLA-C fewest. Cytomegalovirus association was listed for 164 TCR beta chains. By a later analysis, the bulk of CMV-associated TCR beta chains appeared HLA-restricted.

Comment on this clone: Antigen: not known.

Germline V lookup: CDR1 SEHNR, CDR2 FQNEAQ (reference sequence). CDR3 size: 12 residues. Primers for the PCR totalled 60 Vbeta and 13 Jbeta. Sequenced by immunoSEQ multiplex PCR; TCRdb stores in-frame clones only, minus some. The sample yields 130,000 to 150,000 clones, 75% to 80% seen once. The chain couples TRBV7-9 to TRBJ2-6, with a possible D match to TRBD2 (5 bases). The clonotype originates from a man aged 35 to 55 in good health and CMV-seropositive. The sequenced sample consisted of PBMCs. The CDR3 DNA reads TGTTCCGGGGACTCTGGGGCCAACGTCCTGACTTTC. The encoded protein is CSGDSGANVLTF.